This T cell receptor beta chain was identified during a study of T-cell memory formation after mild COVID-19. To note about this clonotype: The target antigen is unknown.

General study points: There were some responding clones in pre-infection memory, which suggested that cross-reactive memory had joined.

Germline loops: CDR1 MDHEN, CDR2 SYDVKM. Losses at the gene ends were 6 bases for V and 0 bases for J; bases not matched to a gene: 7. The CDR3 is 15 amino acids. Researchers used 5'RACE with constant-segment primers to make TCR alpha and TCR beta cDNA libraries that carry sample barcodes and UMIs. TCRdb called the 5' RACE reads again in MiXCR, with one record for every CDR3 protein. The sample shows about 470,000 distinct CDR3 sequences, roughly 18% of them seen only once. This TCR came from an adult woman who had mild COVID-19 (a few samples of this study predate the infection). Cell type and time point are not known. The material sequenced was PBMCs or a T cell subset sorted from them (not recorded which). The chain links TRBV28 to TRBJ2-5; the match to TRBD1 covers 7 bases. Here the CDR3 DNA reads TGTGCCAGCAGCCCCTTTGACAGGGACCAAGAGACCCAGTACTTC. Amino acid sequence: CASSPFDRDQETQYF.